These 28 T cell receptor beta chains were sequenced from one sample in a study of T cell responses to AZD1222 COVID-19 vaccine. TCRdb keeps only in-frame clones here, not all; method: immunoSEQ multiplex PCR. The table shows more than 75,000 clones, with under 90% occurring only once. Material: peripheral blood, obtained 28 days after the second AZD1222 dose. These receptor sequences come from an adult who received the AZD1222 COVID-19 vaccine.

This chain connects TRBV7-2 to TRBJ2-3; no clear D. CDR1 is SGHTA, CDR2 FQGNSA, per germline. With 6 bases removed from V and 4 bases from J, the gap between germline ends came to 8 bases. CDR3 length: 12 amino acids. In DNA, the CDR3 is TGTGCCAGCAGTTTATGGGCAGATACGCAGTATTTT. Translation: CASSLWADTQYF.

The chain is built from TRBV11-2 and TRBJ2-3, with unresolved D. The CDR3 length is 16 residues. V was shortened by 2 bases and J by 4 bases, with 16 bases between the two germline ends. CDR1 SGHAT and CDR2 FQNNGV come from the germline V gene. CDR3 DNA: TGTGCCAGCAGCTTACCCGGAAATCACTGGGCAGATACGCAGTATTTT. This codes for CASSLPGNHWADTQYF.

Here the CDR3 reads CASSVRQGTSYEQYF. For the CDR3, the DNA is TGTGCCAGCAGCGTGAGACAGGGGACATCCTACGAGCAGTACTTC. J is TRBJ2-7 and V is TRBV9; TRBD1 matches 8 bases. Germline V gives CDR1 SGDLS, CDR2 YYNGEE. V lost 2 bases, J lost 1 base, and 5 bases stayed unmatched. CDR3 size: 15 residues.

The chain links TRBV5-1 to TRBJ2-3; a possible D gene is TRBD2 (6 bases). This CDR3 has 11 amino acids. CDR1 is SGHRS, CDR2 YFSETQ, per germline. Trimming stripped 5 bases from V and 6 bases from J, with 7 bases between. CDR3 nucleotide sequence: TGCGCCAGCAGTGCGGGGGATACGCAGTATTTT. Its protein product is CASSAGDTQYF.

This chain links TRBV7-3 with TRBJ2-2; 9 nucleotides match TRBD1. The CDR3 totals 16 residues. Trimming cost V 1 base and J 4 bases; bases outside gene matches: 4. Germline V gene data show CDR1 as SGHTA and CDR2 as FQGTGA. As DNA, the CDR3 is TGTGCCAGCAGCTTAAGGGACAGGGCTGGCACCGGGGAGCTGTTTTTT. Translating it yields CASSLRDRAGTGELFF.

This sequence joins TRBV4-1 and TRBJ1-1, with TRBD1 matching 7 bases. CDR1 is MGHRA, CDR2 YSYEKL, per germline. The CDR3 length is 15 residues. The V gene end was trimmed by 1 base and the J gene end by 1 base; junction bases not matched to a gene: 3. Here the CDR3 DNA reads TGCGCCAGCAGCCAAGGGAAGGGGGCGAACACTGAAGCTTTCTTT. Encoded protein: CASSQGKGANTEAFF.

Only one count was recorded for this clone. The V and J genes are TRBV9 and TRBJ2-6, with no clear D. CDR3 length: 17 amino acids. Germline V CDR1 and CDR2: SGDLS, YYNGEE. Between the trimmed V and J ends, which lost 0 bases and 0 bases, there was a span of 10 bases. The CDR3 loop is CASSVVGTLSGANVLTF. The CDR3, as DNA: TGTGCCAGCAGCGTAGTAGGCACCCTCTCTGGGGCCAACGTCCTGACTTTC.

Here the CDR3 reads CASSYSMHGEKLFF. Here the CDR3 DNA reads TGTGCCAGCAGTTACTCGATGCATGGGGAAAAACTGTTTTTT. This rearrangement joins TRBV6-5 to TRBJ1-4; D uncertain. The germline V and J ends were trimmed by 0 bases and 8 bases, with 10 bases remaining between them. This CDR3 is built from 14 residues. The germline gives CDR1 MNHEY, CDR2 SVGAGI.

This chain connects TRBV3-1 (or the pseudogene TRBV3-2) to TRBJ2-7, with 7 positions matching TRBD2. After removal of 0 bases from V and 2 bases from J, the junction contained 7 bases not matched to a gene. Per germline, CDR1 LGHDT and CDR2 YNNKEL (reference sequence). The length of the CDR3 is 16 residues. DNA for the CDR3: TGTGCCAGCAGCCAAGAAGTCCGGGGGGAAGCCTACGAGCAGTACTTC. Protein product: CASSQEVRGEAYEQYF.

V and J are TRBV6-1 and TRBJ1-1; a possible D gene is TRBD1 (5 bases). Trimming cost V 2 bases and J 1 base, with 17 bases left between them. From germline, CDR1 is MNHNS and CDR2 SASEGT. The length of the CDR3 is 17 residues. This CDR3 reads CASSEKTNRISNTEAFF. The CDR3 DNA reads TGTGCCAGCAGTGAAAAGACAAACAGGATATCGAACACTGAAGCTTTCTTT.

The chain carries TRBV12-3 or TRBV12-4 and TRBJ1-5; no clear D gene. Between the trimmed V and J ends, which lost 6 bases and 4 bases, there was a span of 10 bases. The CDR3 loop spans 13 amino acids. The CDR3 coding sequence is TGTGCCAGCAGCTTAAGAGCTAATCAGCCCCAGCATTTT. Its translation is CASSLRANQPQHF.

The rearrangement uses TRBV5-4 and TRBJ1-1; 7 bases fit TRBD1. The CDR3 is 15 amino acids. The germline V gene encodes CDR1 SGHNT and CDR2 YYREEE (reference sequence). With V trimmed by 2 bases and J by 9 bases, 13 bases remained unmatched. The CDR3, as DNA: TGTGCCAGCAGCTTACGAGGGACAGAGACTACAAAAGCTTTCTTT. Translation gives CASSLRGTETTKAFF.

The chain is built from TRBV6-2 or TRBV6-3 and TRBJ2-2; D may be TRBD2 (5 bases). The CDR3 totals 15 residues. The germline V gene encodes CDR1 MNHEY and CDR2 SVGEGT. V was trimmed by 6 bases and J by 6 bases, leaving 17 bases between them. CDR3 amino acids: CASSRPGFLAGELFF. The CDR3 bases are TGTGCCAGCAGCAGGCCGGGGTTCCTCGCCGGGGAGCTGTTTTTT.

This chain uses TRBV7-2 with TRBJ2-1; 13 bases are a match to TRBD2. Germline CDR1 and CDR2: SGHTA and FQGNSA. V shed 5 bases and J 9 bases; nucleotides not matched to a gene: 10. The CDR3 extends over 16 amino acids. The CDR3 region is CASSPRLAGGNGEQFF. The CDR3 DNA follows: TGTGCCAGCAGCCCTAGACTAGCGGGAGGTAACGGTGAGCAGTTCTTC.

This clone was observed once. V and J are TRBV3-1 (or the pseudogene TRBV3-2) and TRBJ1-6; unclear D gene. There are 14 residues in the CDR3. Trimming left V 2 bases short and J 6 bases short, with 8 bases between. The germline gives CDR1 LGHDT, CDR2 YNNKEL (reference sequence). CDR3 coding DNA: TGTGCCAGCAGCCAACCTCCTCCTAATTCACCCCTCCACTTT. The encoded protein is CASSQPPPNSPLHF.

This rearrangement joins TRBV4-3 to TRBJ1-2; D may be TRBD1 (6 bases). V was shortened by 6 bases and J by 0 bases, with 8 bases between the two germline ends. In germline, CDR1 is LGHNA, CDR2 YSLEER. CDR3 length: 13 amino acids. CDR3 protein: CASRPGANYGYTF. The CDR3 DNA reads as TGCGCCAGCAGACCAGGGGCTAACTATGGCTACACCTTC.

The DNA for the CDR3 is TGTGCCAGCAGCTTCACCAGCAACACTGAAGCTTTCTTT. Residues: CASSFTSNTEAFF. The rearrangement uses TRBV7-3 and TRBJ1-1; D is ambiguous. The CDR3 totals 13 residues. The ends were cut back, 3 bases at V and 2 bases at J, with 7 bases in the middle. The germline CDR1 and CDR2 sequences are SGHTA and FQGTGA.

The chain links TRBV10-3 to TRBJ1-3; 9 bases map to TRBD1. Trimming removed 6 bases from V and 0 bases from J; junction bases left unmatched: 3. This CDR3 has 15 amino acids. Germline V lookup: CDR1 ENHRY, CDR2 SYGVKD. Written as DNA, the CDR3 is TGTGCCATCAGACCACAGGGGGCCTCTGGAAACACCATATATTTT. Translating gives CAIRPQGASGNTIYF.

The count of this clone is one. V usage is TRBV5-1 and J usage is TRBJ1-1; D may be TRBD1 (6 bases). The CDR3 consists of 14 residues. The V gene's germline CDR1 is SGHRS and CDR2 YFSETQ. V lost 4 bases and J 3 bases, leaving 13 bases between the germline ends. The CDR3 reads CASSENRAYTEAFF. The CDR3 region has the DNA TGCGCCAGCAGCGAAAACAGGGCCTACACTGAAGCTTTCTTT.

The CDR3 reads CASSLAIRGLSPLHF. CDR3 sequence (DNA): TGCGCCAGCAGCTTGGCCATCAGGGGGCTTTCACCCCTCCACTTT. The gene calls are TRBV5-1 and TRBJ1-6; 8 bases agree with TRBD1. This CDR3 is 15 amino acids long. V lost 0 bases and J lost 9; bases outside the gene matches: 5. The germline gives CDR1 SGHRS, CDR2 YFSETQ.

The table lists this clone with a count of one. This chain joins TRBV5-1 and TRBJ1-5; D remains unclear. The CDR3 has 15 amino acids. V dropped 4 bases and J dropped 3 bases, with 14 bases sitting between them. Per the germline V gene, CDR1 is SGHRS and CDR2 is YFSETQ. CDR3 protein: CASSLTPGVNQPQHF. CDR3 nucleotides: TGCGCCAGCAGCCTGACCCCCGGGGTCAATCAGCCCCAGCATTTT.

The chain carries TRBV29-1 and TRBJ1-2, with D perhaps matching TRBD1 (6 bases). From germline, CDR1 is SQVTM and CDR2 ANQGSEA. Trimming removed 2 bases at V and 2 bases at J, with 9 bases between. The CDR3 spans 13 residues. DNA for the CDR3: TGCAGCGTTGAAACAGGGTCGAACTATGGCTACACCTTC. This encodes CSVETGSNYGYTF. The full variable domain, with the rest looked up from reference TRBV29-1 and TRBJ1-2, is SAVISQKPSRDICQRGTSLTIQCQVDSQVTMMFWYRQQPGQSLTLIATANQGSEATYESGFVIDKFPISRPNLTFSTLTVSNMSPEDSSIYLCSVETGSNYGYTFGSGTRLTVV.

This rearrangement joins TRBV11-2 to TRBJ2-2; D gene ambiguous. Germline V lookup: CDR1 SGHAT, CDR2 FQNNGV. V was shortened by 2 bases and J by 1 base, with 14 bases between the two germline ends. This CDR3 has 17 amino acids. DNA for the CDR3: TGTGCCAGCAGCTTAACGTTAGGTCCACAGAACACCGGGGAGCTGTTTTTT. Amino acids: CASSLTLGPQNTGELFF.

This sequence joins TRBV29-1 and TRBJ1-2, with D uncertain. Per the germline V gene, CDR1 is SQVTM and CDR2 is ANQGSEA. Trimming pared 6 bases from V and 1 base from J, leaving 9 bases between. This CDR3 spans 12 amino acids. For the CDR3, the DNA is TGCAGCGTGGCCCCGGGTAACTATGGCTACACCTTC. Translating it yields CSVAPGNYGYTF.

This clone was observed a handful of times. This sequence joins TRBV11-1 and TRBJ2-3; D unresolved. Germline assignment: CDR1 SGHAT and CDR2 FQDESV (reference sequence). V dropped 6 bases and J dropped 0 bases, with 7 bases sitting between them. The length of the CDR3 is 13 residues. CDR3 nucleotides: TGTGCCAGCAGTTCTTCTAGCACAGATACGCAGTATTTT. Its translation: CASSSSSTDTQYF. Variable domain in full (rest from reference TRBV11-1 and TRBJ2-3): EAEVAQSPRYKITEKSQAVAFWCDPISGHATLYWYRQILGQGPELLVQFQDESVVDDSQLPKDRFSAERLKGVDSTLKIQPAELGDSAMYLCASSSSSTDTQYFGPGTRLTVL.

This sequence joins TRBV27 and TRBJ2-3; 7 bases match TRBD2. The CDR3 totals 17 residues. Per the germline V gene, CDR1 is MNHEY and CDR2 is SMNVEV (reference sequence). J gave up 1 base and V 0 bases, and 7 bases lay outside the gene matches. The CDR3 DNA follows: TGTGCCAGCAGTTTATCGAGACTAGCTTCGGGCACAGATACGCAGTATTTT. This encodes CASSLSRLASGTDTQYF.

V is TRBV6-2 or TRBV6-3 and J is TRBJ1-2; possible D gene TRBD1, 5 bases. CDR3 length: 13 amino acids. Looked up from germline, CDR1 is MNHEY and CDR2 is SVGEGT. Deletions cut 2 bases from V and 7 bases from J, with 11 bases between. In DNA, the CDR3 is TGTGCCAGCAGTTACCGGGGGGAAGGTGGCTACACCTTC. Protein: CASSYRGEGGYTF.

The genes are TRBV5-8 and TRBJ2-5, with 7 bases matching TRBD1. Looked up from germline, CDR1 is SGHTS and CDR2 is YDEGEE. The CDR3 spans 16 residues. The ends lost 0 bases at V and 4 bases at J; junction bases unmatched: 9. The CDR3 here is CASSLGTGLGGETQYF. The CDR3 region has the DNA TGTGCCAGCAGCTTGGGGACAGGCCTGGGCGGAGAGACCCAGTACTTC.